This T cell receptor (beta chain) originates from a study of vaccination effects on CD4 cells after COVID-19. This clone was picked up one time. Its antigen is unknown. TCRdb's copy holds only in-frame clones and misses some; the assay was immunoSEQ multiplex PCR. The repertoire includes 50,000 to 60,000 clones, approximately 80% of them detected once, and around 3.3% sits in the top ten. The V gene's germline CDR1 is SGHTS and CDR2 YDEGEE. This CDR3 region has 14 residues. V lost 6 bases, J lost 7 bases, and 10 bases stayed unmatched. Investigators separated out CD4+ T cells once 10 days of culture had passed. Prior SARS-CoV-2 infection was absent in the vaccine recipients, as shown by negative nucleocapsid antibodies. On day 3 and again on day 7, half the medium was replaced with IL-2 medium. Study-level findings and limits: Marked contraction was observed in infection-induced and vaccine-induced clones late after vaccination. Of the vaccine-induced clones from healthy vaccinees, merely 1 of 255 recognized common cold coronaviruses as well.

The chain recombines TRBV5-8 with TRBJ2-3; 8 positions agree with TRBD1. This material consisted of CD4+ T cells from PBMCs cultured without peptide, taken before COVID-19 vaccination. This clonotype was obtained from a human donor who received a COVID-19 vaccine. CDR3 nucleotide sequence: TGTGCCAGCATCGACAGGGGAATAGTAAATACGCAGTATTTT. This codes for CASIDRGIVNTQYF.